The 14 T cell receptor beta chains below were found in one sample sequenced in a study of identical twins. MiXCR was run by TCRdb on the 5' RACE reads, yielding one entry per CDR3 protein. The repertoire holds 210,000 or so distinct CDR3 sequences, 15% to 20% seen once, with 35% to 50% in the top ten. These data were also filed under a second study, of T cells expressing NK-cell markers.

What was sequenced was CD8+ T cells sorted from blood. These receptors all come from a woman younger than 35 in good health.

The V and J genes are TRBV27 and TRBJ1-2; 7 bases are shared with TRBD1. In germline, CDR1 is MNHEY, CDR2 SMNVEV (reference sequence). The ends lost 3 bases at V and 8 bases at J; junction bases unmatched: 6. The CDR3 loop spans 13 amino acids. The CDR3 reads CASSFSTGEGYTF. The CDR3 region has the DNA TGTGCCAGCAGTTTCTCTACAGGGGAGGGCTACACCTTC.

In its sample, this clonotype was seen a few times. This sequence joins TRBV6-5 and TRBJ2-3, with 7 bases that match TRBD1. This CDR3 region has 11 residues. CDR1 and CDR2 from the germline V gene are MNHEY and SVGAGI. Trimming at V came to 4 bases and at J to 13 bases, leaving 5 bases not matched to a gene. The CDR3 loop reads CASSSTGQKYF. DNA for the CDR3: TGTGCCAGCAGTTCGACAGGGCAGAAGTATTTT.

DNA for the CDR3: TGCAGCGTGGCCCCGGGGTTCCCCTACGAGCAGTACTTC. It encodes CSVAPGFPYEQYF. The J gene is TRBJ2-7, the V gene TRBV29-1; D might be TRBD2 (5 bases). Germline CDR1 and CDR2: SQVTM and ANQGSEA. Trimming removed 6 bases at V and 2 bases at J, with 14 bases between. CDR3 length: 13 amino acids.

J is TRBJ2-5 and V is TRBV20-1; 7 nucleotides line up with TRBD1. The CDR3 is 14 amino acids. CDR1 and CDR2 (germline): DFQATT, SNEGSKA (reference sequence). The junction had 8 bases not matched to a gene; V was cut back by 4 bases and J by 3 bases. The CDR3 loop reads CSAIDRAPKETQYF. DNA of the CDR3: TGCAGTGCTATTGACAGGGCCCCTAAAGAGACCCAGTACTTC.

This chain connects TRBV29-1 to TRBJ2-3; the D gene is possibly TRBD1 (5 bases). Germline V gene data show CDR1 as SQVTM and CDR2 as ANQGSEA. This CDR3 region has 13 residues. The V end was cut by 7 bases, the J end by 3 bases, with 14 bases between. For the CDR3, the DNA is TGCAGCGCCGAAGGCAGGGAAACAGATACGCAGTATTTT. Encoded protein: CSAEGRETDTQYF.

There are many counts of this clonotype. J is TRBJ2-7 and V is TRBV5-1; possibly TRBD2 for D (6 bases). The CDR3 totals 14 residues. The germline CDR1 and CDR2 sequences are SGHRS and YFSETQ. The V gene lost 2 bases and the J gene lost 5 bases, with 14 bases spanning the gap. CDR3 in DNA: TGCGCCAGCAGCTTCGGGTTAGCGGTCCACGAGCAGTACTTC. This sequence encodes CASSFGLAVHEQYF.

J is TRBJ2-1 and V is TRBV12-3 or TRBV12-4, with D hard to call. This CDR3 is 14 amino acids long. Trimming shortened V by 0 bases and J by 1 base, and 4 bases separated the two germline ends. The DNA of the CDR3 is TGTGCCAGCAGTTTAGCTTGGTCCTACAATGAGCAGTTCTTC. Translation gives CASSLAWSYNEQFF.

This clonotype appeared a single time. The chain couples TRBV9 to TRBJ2-3; TRBD2 matches at 7 bases. The CDR3 totals 15 residues. Looked up from germline, CDR1 is SGDLS and CDR2 is YYNGEE. V was pared by 2 bases and J by 0 bases, with 3 bases of the junction left unmatched. DNA of the CDR3: TGTGCCAGCAGCGTGAGCGGGGTTAGCACAGATACGCAGTATTTT. Protein product: CASSVSGVSTDTQYF.

This clonotype showed up just a few times. The gene calls are TRBV2 and TRBJ2-3; TRBD2 matches at 8 bases. This CDR3 comprises 13 residues. The germline CDR1 and CDR2 sequences are SNHLY and FYNNEI. V lost 4 bases to trimming and J lost 6 bases; unmatched junction nucleotides: 3. The CDR3, as DNA: TGTGCCAGCAGTGTGGGACTAGTGGATACGCAGTATTTT. This codes for CASSVGLVDTQYF. The whole variable domain, remainder taken from reference TRBV2 and TRBJ2-3, is EPEVTQTPSHQVTQMGQEVILRCVPISNHLYFYWYRQILGQKVEFLVSFYNNEISEKSEIFDDQFSVERPDGSNFTLKIRSTKLEDSAMYFCASSVGLVDTQYFGPGTRLTVL.

A remark on this clonotype: A read error may account for a junction end that differs from germline. The V and J genes are TRBV12-3 or TRBV12-4 and TRBJ2-2, with D possibly TRBD2 on 5 matching bases. The CDR3 has 13 amino acids. The CDR3: CASSFRWTGELFF. The CDR3 region has the DNA TGTGCCAGCAGTTTCCGGTGGACCGGGGAGCTTTTTTTT.

The J gene is TRBJ1-5, the V gene TRBV5-1, with no clear D. In germline, CDR1 is SGHRS, CDR2 YFSETQ. Trimming took 0 bases from V and 7 from J, leaving 11 bases between them. The length of the CDR3 is 14 residues. Here the CDR3 reads CASSLAGVNQPQHF. The CDR3 nucleotides are TGCGCCAGCAGCTTGGCCGGGGTAAACCAGCCCCAGCATTTT.

The rearrangement joins TRBV12-3 or TRBV12-4 to TRBJ1-2, with D maybe TRBD1 (6 bases). This CDR3 is 13 amino acids long. The V gene lost 10 bases and the J gene lost 1 base, with 13 bases spanning the gap. The CDR3 reads CATQDSLNYGYTF. The DNA for the CDR3 is TGTGCCACTCAGGACAGCCTTAACTATGGCTACACCTTC.

The rearrangement links TRBV15 to TRBJ2-1; 16 bases agree with TRBD2. Per germline, CDR1 LNHNV and CDR2 YYDKDF (reference sequence). Losses at the gene ends were 0 bases for V and 4 bases for J; bases not matched to a gene: 9. The CDR3 is 20 amino acids. In DNA form, the CDR3 reads TGTGCCACCAGCAGAGATTTCCTCGGGACTAGCGGGGGGGAGTACAATGAGCAGTTCTTC. This translates into CATSRDFLGTSGGEYNEQFF. Full variable domain (remainder filled in from reference TRBV15 and TRBJ2-1): DAMVIQNPRYQVTQFGKPVTLSCSQTLNHNVMYWYQQKSSQAPKLLFHYYDKDFNNEADTPDNFQSRRPNTSFCFLDIRSPGLGDTAMYLCATSRDFLGTSGGEYNEQFFGPGTRLTVL.

The rearrangement joins TRBV9 to TRBJ2-1, with TRBD2 matching over 11 bases. CDR1 is SGDLS, CDR2 YYNGEE, per germline. The CDR3 is 16 amino acids. V was pared by 3 bases and J by 3 bases, with 5 bases of the junction left unmatched. The CDR3 sequence: CASSAKTSGVYNEQFF. As DNA, the CDR3 is TGTGCCAGCAGCGCGAAGACTAGCGGGGTCTACAATGAGCAGTTCTTC.